This T cell receptor (beta chain) came from a study of radiotherapy plus CTLA-4 blockade in lung cancer (dated by TCRdb to the late 2010s). General notes on the study: Among enrolled patients, 18% had an objective response and approximately 30% reached disease control.

The CDR3 contains 13 residues, cysteine and phenylalanine counted. Only the CDR3 part of the read is kept: 39 bases, read in frame from the first base. Cut back by 6 bases and 8 bases, the V and J ends lie 15 bases apart. From the germline V gene, CDR1 is SNHLY and CDR2 is FYNNEI. In this study, focal radiation therapy paired with CTLA-4 blockade (ipilimumab) was tested in patients who had chemo-refractory metastatic non-small-cell lung cancer. What the research found in general, with its limitations: TCR clones derived from tumors expanded in peripheral blood after treatment with radiotherapy and ipilimumab. Early dynamic changes in blood T cell clones, together with increased serum interferon-beta after radiation, were reported as the strongest predictors of response.

The method behind the library was the immunoSEQ multiplex PCR assay. The table was pulled from immuneACCESS by TCRdb, which kept in-frame rearrangements only. Such tables lose some clones; where checked, under half of the loss comes from unresolved V genes, and the rest has no known cause. Across this sample there are roughly 66,000 clones, with around 86% seen only once. The top ten clones comprise roughly 3.9% of the sample. Turning to this clone: Its specific antigen is unknown. The record has no base qualities; no much larger clone is one base away.

The sample consisted of peripheral blood, taken from a patient treated with radiotherapy plus ipilimumab. This sequence uses TRBV2 and TRBJ2-3; TRBD2 might be the D gene, on 6 matching bases. This sequence was found in a human donor with non-small cell lung cancer who had a partial response to radiotherapy plus ipilimumab. The CDR3 protein is CASRLQPTSTQYF. The nucleotide sequence is given as TGTGCCAGCAGATTGCAGCCGACTAGTACGCAGTATTTT.